This is a list of T cell receptor beta chains from one sample in a study of blood T cell repertoires in COVID-19. Assay used: immunoSEQ multiplex PCR; TCRdb lists only in-frame clones, some missing. The sample gives some 180,000 clones, around nine tenths of which show up once; less than 3% is in the top ten. Sequencing used peripheral blood. All receptors derive from a woman aged 80 or over with COVID-19, enrolled during active disease. CDR3s include the opening cysteine and the closing phenylalanine or tryptophan. The order of the fields is clone size, J gene, D gene, V gene, CDR3 length, CDR3 DNA, CDR3 protein. D genes are given only for firm matches. The listing skips clone size in some rows; elsewhere it reads once, few, many or a size class.

>once|TRBJ2-1|TRBD2|TRBV19|18
TGTGCCAGTAGTTACCACCGAGGTTCAGGACTAGCGCCTAATGAGCAGTTCTTC
CASSYHRGSGLAPNEQFF
>.|TRBJ2-2|.|TRBV5-1|15
TGCGCCAGCTTTCAAAGGGGGAGTGGGACCGGGGAGCTGTTTTTT
CASFQRGSGTGELFF
>.|TRBJ2-1|TRBD2|TRBV28|16
TGTGCCAGCAGTTTTAGATTAGCGGGAGTGAGGAATGAGCAGTTCTTC
CASSFRLAGVRNEQFF
>.|TRBJ2-2|TRBD1|TRBV7-8|19
TGTGCCAGCAGCTTATCCGGGACAGGGGGCGCGCAGTGGACCGGGGAGCTGTTTTTT
CASSLSGTGGAQWTGELFF
>.|TRBJ1-1|TRBD1|TRBV19|14
TGTGCCAGTAAGGAACAGGGGAGGAACACTGAAGCTTTCTTT
CASKEQGRNTEAFF
>.|TRBJ1-5|.|TRBV12-3/TRBV12-4|13
TGTGCCAGCAGATTAGGGGCGCTCGGGCCCCAGCATTTT
CASRLGALGPQHF
>.|TRBJ1-5|.|TRBV4-1|15
TGCGCCAGCAGCCAAGATAAGTCATCGGGTCAGCCCCAGCATTTT
CASSQDKSSGQPQHF
>.|TRBJ2-3|TRBD2|TRBV20-1|17
TGCAGTGCTAGTCGGCTAGCGGGAGGGACTAGCACAGATACGCAGTATTTT
CSASRLAGGTSTDTQYF
>.|TRBJ2-7|TRBD2|TRBV19|15
TGTGCCACCTCTATAGGCGGGACTAGAACCTACGAGCAGTACTTC
CATSIGGTRTYEQYF
>.|TRBJ1-4|.|TRBV7-9|14
TGTGCCAGCAGCTTAGACGCAGGGCCTGAAAAACTGTTTTTT
CASSLDAGPEKLFF
>.|TRBJ1-1|.|TRBV19|15
TGTGCCAGTAACCCCGGGAGTAGACCGAACACTGAAGCTTTCTTT
CASNPGSRPNTEAFF
>.|TRBJ1-2|.|TRBV29-1|11
TGCAGCGTTCCCAGGTGGGATGGCTACACCTTC
CSVPRWDGYTF
>.|TRBJ2-1|.|TRBV19|16
TGTGCCAGTAGTATCCAAGCGCCGAGCTCCTACAATGAGCAGTTCTTC
CASSIQAPSSYNEQFF
>.|TRBJ2-1|TRBD2|TRBV7-3|15
TGTGCCAGCAGCTTTAGCGGGTCCCCCTACAATGAGCAGTTCTTC
CASSFSGSPYNEQFF
>.|TRBJ2-3|TRBD1|TRBV5-8|15
TGTGCCAGCAGCTTGGGACAGGGGTCCACAGATACGCAGTATTTT
CASSLGQGSTDTQYF
>.|TRBJ2-3|.|TRBV27|13
TGTGCCAGCAGTTTACGCCGCGGTGATACGCAGTATTTT
CASSLRRGDTQYF
>.|TRBJ1-1|.|TRBV11-2|12
TGTGCCAGCAGCTTAGATCTCGCTGAAGCTTTCTTT
CASSLDLAEAFF
>.|TRBJ1-5|TRBD1|TRBV2|13
TGTGCCAGCAGCATGACAGGGGATCAGCCCCAGCATTTT
CASSMTGDQPQHF
>.|TRBJ2-7|.|TRBV11-2|15
TGTGCCAGCAGACCGCCCTATGGGGCGGAGTACGAGCAGTACTTC
CASRPPYGAEYEQYF
>.|TRBJ1-4|TRBD1|TRBV19|16
TGTGCCAGTAGTATAGGGCGACAGGGAGTCGGCGAAAAACTGTTTTTT
CASSIGRQGVGEKLFF
>.|TRBJ1-3|.|TRBV7-8|16
TGTGCCAGCAGCATGCGACAGGTGACATCTGGAAACACCATATATTTT
CASSMRQVTSGNTIYF
>.|TRBJ1-1|.|TRBV12-3/TRBV12-4|13
TGTGCCAGCAGTCTACGTGTGCCACCTGAAGCTTTCTTT
CASSLRVPPEAFF
>.|TRBJ2-7|.|TRBV10-3|14
TGTGCCATCAAATTCGGACTATCCTCCTACGAGCAGTACTTC
CAIKFGLSSYEQYF
>.|TRBJ1-1|.|TRBV6-5|13
TGTGCCAGCAGTCCACCGGGACTATTAGGTGCTTTCTTT
CASSPPGLLGAFF
>.|TRBJ1-2|.|TRBV5-8|13
TGTGCCAGCATCGCCATGACAGACGGGGGCTACACCTTC
CASIAMTDGGYTF
>.|TRBJ2-7|.|TRBV3-1/TRBV3-2|16
TGTGCCAGCAGTCCCCTCGACATCGTGTCCTCCTACGAGCAGTACTTC
CASSPLDIVSSYEQYF
>.|TRBJ1-2|TRBD1|TRBV6-4|15
TGTGCCAGCAGCCCCGGGACAGGGTCGATCTATGGCTACACCTTC
CASSPGTGSIYGYTF
>once|TRBJ2-2|.|TRBV7-9|13
TGTGCCAGCAGCTTTACAGGGTCCGGGGAGCTGTTTTTT
CASSFTGSGELFF
>.|TRBJ1-4|TRBD1|TRBV3-1/TRBV3-2|16
TGTGCCAGCAGCGGGACAGATGTTGCAACTAATGAAAAACTGTTTTTT
CASSGTDVATNEKLFF
>.|TRBJ1-1|.|TRBV28|13
TGTGCCAGCAGTCCCCCAGGGAACACTGAAGCTTTCTTT
CASSPPGNTEAFF
>.|TRBJ1-2|.|TRBV4-2|17
TGTGCCAGCAGCCAAGATGAAGTGGCAGAAAGAAACTATGGCTACACCTTC
CASSQDEVAERNYGYTF
>.|TRBJ2-7|.|TRBV7-2|12
TGTGCCAGCAGCTTCGTGGGGCGCGAGCAGTACTTC
CASSFVGREQYF
>.|TRBJ2-3|TRBD2|TRBV24-1|15
TGTGCCACCGGACTAGCGGGAGAGGGCACAGATACGCAGTATTTT
CATGLAGEGTDTQYF
>once|TRBJ1-1|TRBD1|TRBV7-8|19
TGTGCCAGCAGACAAACGCCGGGGACAGGGATTAGGGCGAACACTGAAGCTTTCTTT
CASRQTPGTGIRANTEAFF
>.|TRBJ2-2|.|TRBV5-8|15
TGTGCCAGCAGCTTGGGATATGGAGGTAGCGGGGAGCTGTTTTTT
CASSLGYGGSGELFF
>.|TRBJ2-2|.|TRBV11-2|15
TGTGCCAGCAGGGCGGTATTGAGGGACACCGGGGAGCTGTTTTTT
CASRAVLRDTGELFF
>.|TRBJ2-2|.|TRBV9|15
TGTGCCAGCAGCGTAGGCGGGATGGCCACCGGGGAGCTGTTTTTT
CASSVGGMATGELFF
>.|TRBJ2-7|.|TRBV13|14
TGTGCCAGCAGCTTATCAGCGGGTCCCTACGAGCAGTACTTC
CASSLSAGPYEQYF
>few|TRBJ2-3|.|TRBV6-6|16
TGTGCCAGCAGTAGGACGGCCGGGGGAGGCACAGATACGCAGTATTTT
CASSRTAGGGTDTQYF
>.|TRBJ1-5|.|TRBV9|13
TGTGCCAGCAGCGTAGGCTCGGCGGAGCCCCAGCATTTT
CASSVGSAEPQHF
>.|TRBJ2-3|TRBD2|TRBV9|15
TGTGCCAGCAGCGCCGGGACTAGCGGGACAGATACGCAGTATTTT
CASSAGTSGTDTQYF
>.|TRBJ2-1|TRBD2|TRBV19|15
TGTGCCAGTAGTGCACTAGCGGCCTCCTACAATGAGCAGTTCTTC
CASSALAASYNEQFF
>.|TRBJ2-4|.|TRBV19|16
TGTGCCAGTAGTTTCCTACCTCCAACCGATAAAAACATTCAGTACTTC
CASSFLPPTDKNIQYF
>.|TRBJ2-6|TRBD1|TRBV5-5|15
TGTGCCAGCAGCCTACAGGGGGTTGGGGCCAACGTCCTGACTTTC
CASSLQGVGANVLTF
>.|TRBJ1-5|.|TRBV14|13
TGTGCCAGCAGTACACATGGCAATCAGCCCCAGCATTTT
CASSTHGNQPQHF
>.|TRBJ1-4|TRBD1|TRBV28|16
TGTGCCAGCAGCCCACAGGGGGCGTTAGCTAATGAAAAACTGTTTTTT
CASSPQGALANEKLFF
>.|TRBJ1-5|.|TRBV19|14
TGTGCCAGCTCTAGCCCGAAAAAAGATCAGCCCCAGCATTTT
CASSSPKKDQPQHF
>.|TRBJ2-5|.|TRBV11-2|13
TGTGCCAGCAGCTTATCTAGACAAGAGACCCAGTACTTC
CASSLSRQETQYF
>.|TRBJ2-7|TRBD2|TRBV13|15
TGTGCCAGCAGCTTCGGCGGGAGGCCTCTATACGAGCAGTACTTC
CASSFGGRPLYEQYF
>.|TRBJ1-2|TRBD1|TRBV28|16
TGTGCCAGCAGTCCGGGACAGACTGGAGGCTATGTGGGCTACACCTTC
CASSPGQTGGYVGYTF
>.|TRBJ2-7|TRBD1|TRBV11-3|12
TGTGCCAGCAGCGACAGGGGGAACGAGCAGTACTTC
CASSDRGNEQYF
>.|TRBJ2-3|TRBD1|TRBV5-1|13
TGCGCCAGCAGCTTGGGGCGACAGGGAGCGCAGTATTTT
CASSLGRQGAQYF
>.|TRBJ2-2|TRBD2|TRBV11-3|15
TGTGCCAGCAGCCAAGGGACTAGCGGAAACGGGGAGCTGTTTTTT
CASSQGTSGNGELFF
>.|TRBJ2-3|TRBD2|TRBV19|15
TGTGCCAGTAGCGTTACGGGACTAGTGACAGATACGCAGTATTTT
CASSVTGLVTDTQYF
>once|TRBJ1-5|TRBD1|TRBV7-8|15
TGTGCCAGCAGCTCCGGGACAGGGGGCATTCAGCCCCAGCATTTT
CASSSGTGGIQPQHF
>once|TRBJ2-7|.|TRBV7-2|15
TGTGCCAGCAGCTTAGGAGGGCGGGCTTTAGGGGAGCAGTACTTC
CASSLGGRALGEQYF
>few|TRBJ2-1|TRBD2|TRBV9|16
TGTGCCAGCAGCGTAGCTCTCTGGGCGGGAGACAATGAGCAGTTCTTC
CASSVALWAGDNEQFF
>.|TRBJ2-3|TRBD2|TRBV3-1/TRBV3-2|17
TGTGCCAGCAGCCAAGCGGTGCCTAGCGGGAGCACAGATACGCAGTATTTT
CASSQAVPSGSTDTQYF
>.|TRBJ2-7|.|TRBV4-3|16
TGCGCCAGCAGCCAAGTAAGGGAGCCTGGGGTCTACGAGCAGTACTTC
CASSQVREPGVYEQYF